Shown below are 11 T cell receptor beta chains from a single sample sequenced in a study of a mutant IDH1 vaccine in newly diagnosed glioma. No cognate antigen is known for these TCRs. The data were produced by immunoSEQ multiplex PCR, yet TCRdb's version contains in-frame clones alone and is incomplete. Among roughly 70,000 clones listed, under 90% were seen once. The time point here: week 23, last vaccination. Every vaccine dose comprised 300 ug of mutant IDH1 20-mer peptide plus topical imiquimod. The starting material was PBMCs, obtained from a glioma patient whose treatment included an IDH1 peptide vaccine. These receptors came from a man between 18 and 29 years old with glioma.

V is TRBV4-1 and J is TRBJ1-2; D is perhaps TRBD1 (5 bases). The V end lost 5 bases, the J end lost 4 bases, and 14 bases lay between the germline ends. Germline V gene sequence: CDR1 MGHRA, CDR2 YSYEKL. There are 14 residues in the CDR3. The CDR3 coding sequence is TGCGCCAGCAGCTTGTCGGGGACGGGCTATGGCTACACCTTC. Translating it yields CASSLSGTGYGYTF.

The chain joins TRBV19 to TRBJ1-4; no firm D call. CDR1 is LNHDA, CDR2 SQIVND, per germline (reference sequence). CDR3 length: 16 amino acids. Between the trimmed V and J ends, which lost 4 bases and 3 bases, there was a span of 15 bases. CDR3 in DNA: TGTGCCAGTAGTAGGTGGGCTGGTACCGCTAATGAAAAACTGTTTTTT. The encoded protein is CASSRWAGTANEKLFF.

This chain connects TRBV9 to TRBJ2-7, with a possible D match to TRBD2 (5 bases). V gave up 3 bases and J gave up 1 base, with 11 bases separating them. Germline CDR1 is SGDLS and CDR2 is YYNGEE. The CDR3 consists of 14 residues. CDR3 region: CASSATSGSYEQYF. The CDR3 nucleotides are TGTGCCAGCAGCGCCACGAGCGGTTCCTACGAGCAGTACTTC.

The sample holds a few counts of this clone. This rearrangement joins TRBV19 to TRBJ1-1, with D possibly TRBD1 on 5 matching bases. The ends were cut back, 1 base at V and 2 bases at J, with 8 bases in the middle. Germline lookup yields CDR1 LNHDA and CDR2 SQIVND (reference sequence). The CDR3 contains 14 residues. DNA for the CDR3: TGTGCCAGTAGTATAGGGGGGTACAACACTGAAGCTTTCTTT. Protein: CASSIGGYNTEAFF.

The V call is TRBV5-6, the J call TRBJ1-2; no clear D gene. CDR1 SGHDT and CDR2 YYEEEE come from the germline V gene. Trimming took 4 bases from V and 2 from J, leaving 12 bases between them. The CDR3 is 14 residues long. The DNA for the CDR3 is TGTGCCAGCAGCCCACGGCCGGGAAACTATGGCTACACCTTC. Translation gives CASSPRPGNYGYTF.

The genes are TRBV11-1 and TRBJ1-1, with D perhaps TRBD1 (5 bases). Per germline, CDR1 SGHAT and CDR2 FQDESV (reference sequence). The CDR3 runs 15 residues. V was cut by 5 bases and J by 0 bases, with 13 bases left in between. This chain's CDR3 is CASSLDSRMNTEAFF. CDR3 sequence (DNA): TGTGCCAGCAGCCTTGACAGTCGGATGAACACTGAAGCTTTCTTT.

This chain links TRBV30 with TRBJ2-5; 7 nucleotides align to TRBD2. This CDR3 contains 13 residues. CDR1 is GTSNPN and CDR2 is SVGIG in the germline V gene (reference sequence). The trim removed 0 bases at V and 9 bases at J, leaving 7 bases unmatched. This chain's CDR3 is CAWSVLIRGAQYF. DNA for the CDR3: TGTGCCTGGAGTGTACTGATCCGGGGGGCCCAGTACTTC.

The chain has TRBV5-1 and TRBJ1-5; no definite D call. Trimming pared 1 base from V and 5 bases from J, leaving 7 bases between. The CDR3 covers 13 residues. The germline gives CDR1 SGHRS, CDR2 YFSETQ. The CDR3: CASSLNGYQPQHF. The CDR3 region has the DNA TGCGCCAGCAGCTTGAACGGGTATCAGCCCCAGCATTTT.

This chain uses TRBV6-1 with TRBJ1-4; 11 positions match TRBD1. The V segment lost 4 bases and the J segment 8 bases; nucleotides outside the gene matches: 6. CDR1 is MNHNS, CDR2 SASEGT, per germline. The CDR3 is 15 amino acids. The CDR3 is CASSGGTGGHEKLFF. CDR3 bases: TGTGCCAGCAGTGGGGGGACAGGGGGGCACGAAAAACTGTTTTTT.

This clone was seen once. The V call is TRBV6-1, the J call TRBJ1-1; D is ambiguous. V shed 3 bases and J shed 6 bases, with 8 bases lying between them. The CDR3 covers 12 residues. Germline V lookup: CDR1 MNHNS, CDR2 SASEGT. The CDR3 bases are TGTGCCAGCAGTGACCGGGTTCCTGAAGCTTTCTTT. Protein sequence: CASSDRVPEAFF.

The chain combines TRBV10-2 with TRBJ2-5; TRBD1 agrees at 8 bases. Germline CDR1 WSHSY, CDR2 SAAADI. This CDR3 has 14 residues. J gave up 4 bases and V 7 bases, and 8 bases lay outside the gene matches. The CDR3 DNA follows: TGCGCCAGCACCGCATCGACAGGGGCAGAGACCCAGTACTTC. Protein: CASTASTGAETQYF.